The present T cell receptor beta chain was sequenced within a study of T cells in women clearing cervical HPV infection. Overall study context: Cases were women with histologically confirmed HPV16-related CIN3 or worse, including a couple of invasive cancers.

About this clone: The antigen is not known.

Study results and limitations: It is unknown whether associations predate infection; no effector/memory or HPV-specific sorting.

immunoSEQ multiplex PCR used an average of around 1,200 ng genomic DNA. Assay: immunoSEQ multiplex PCR; the TCRdb copy retains only in-frame clones and omits some. The sample has approximately 39,000 clones; the top ten hold roughly 4%. This receptor was taken from a woman aged 18 to 75 with a cervical HPV16 infection that either progressed to CIN3+ or cleared (not recorded which). The sample consisted of blood buffy coat.

The sequenced CDR3 bases are TGCAGCGTTGAGGGGGGGACAGGGTGGCATGAG. Translating gives CSVEGGTGWHE. The whole CDR3 protein reads CSVEGGTGWHEQFF. The chain joins TRBV29-1 to TRBJ2-1; 9 nucleotides match TRBD1. The read comes to an end 3 residues before the CDR3 does, leaving the germline J gene to fill in the end. The CDR3 extends over 14 amino acids. Germline V gene sequence: CDR1 SQVTM, CDR2 ANQGSEA. Trimming at V came to 3 bases and at J to 8 bases, leaving 8 bases not matched to a gene.